Listed here are 6 T cell receptor beta chains from one sample, sequenced in a study of radiation and T cells in renal cell carcinoma. As to time point: blood 4 weeks post-SBRT, at nephrectomy. The sample's treatment: 15 Gy SBRT to primary tumor, nephrectomy 4 weeks later. Measured with immunoSEQ multiplex PCR; TCRdb has only the in-frame clones, and not every one. The sample yields about 86,000 clones, 70% to 90% seen once. The sample in question was blood, obtained from a patient whose treatment included radiotherapy and nephrectomy. The receptors shown here come from a man aged 50 to 59 with renal cell carcinoma.

The CDR3 loop is CASSLDLAGVDRTQYF. The CDR3 region has the DNA TGTGCCAGCAGTTTAGACCTAGCGGGAGTGGATCGGACCCAGTACTTC. This chain joins TRBV28 and TRBJ2-5, with 10 bases aligning to TRBD2. After removal of 2 bases from V and 7 bases from J, the junction contained 10 bases not matched to a gene. The CDR3 is made up of 16 amino acids. Germline CDR1 is MDHEN and CDR2 is SYDVKM. Complete variable domain (other parts from reference TRBV28 and TRBJ2-5): DVKVTQSSRYLVKRTGEKVFLECVQDMDHENMFWYRQDPGLGLRLIYFSYDVKMKEKGDIPEGYSVSREKKERFSLILESASTNQTSMYLCASSLDLAGVDRTQYFGPGTRLLVL.

This sequence joins TRBV28 and TRBJ1-4; D gene ambiguous. The germline V and J ends were trimmed by 3 bases and 5 bases, with 16 bases remaining between them. The CDR3 has 16 amino acids. Germline V gene lookup returns CDR1 MDHEN and CDR2 SYDVKM. Here the CDR3 reads CASSFSLPVKNEKLFF. The CDR3 DNA reads TGTGCCAGCAGTTTTTCGCTGCCAGTGAAAAATGAAAAACTGTTTTTT.

This sequence joins TRBV27 and TRBJ2-1; 9 bases are shared with TRBD1. CDR3 size: 17 residues. Germline CDR1 is MNHEY and CDR2 is SMNVEV (reference sequence). V trimming: 5 bases; J trimming: 5 bases; junction bases outside the gene matches: 13. The CDR3 here is CASSPRSRDRVNNEQFF. The CDR3 nucleotides are TGTGCCAGCAGTCCCCGTTCCCGGGACAGGGTCAACAATGAGCAGTTCTTC.

The chain links TRBV6-5 to TRBJ1-2, with TRBD1 identical over 8 bases. The V and J ends lost 1 base and 5 bases, in that order; junction bases with no gene match: 3. Germline V gene data show CDR1 as MNHEY and CDR2 as SVGAGI. The CDR3 is made up of 14 amino acids. Here the CDR3 reads CASSYYRGEYGYTF. The CDR3 nucleotides are TGTGCCAGCAGTTACTACAGGGGGGAGTATGGCTACACCTTC.

The chain couples TRBV6-1 to TRBJ2-2, with TRBD1 matching 7 bases. Germline trimming cut 1 base from V and 6 bases from J; bases unmatched to any gene: 5. This CDR3 spans 15 amino acids. CDR1 is MNHNS, CDR2 SASEGT, per germline. The CDR3 reads CASSEVGQGAGELFF. Here the CDR3 DNA reads TGTGCCAGCAGTGAAGTAGGGCAGGGGGCCGGGGAGCTGTTTTTT.

The rearrangement joins TRBV6-1 to TRBJ2-1; 9 bases align to TRBD1. The CDR3 runs to 14 residues. Germline V gives CDR1 MNHNS, CDR2 SASEGT. V shed 8 bases, J shed 9 bases, and the junction held 11 bases outside the gene matches. The DNA for the CDR3 is TGTGCCAGCGGTACCGGGACAGGGAGAAGTGAGCAGTTCTTC. Its translation: CASGTGTGRSEQFF.